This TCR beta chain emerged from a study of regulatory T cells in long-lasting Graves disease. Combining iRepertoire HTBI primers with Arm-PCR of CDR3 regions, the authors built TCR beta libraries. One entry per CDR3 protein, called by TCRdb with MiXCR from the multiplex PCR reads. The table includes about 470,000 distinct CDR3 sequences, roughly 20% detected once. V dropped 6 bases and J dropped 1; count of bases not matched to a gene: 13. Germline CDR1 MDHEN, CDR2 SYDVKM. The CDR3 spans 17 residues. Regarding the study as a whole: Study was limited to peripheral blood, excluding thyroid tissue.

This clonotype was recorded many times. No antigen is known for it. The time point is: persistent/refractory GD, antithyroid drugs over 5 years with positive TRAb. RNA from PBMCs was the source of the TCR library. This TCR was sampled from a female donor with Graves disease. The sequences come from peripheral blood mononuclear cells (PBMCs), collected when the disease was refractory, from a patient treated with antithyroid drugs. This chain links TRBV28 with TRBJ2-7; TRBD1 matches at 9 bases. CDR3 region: CASSHQTQGAGSYEQYF. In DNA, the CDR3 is TGTGCCAGCAGCCACCAGACACAGGGGGCGGGGTCCTACGAGCAGTACTTC.